The 30 T cell receptor beta chains in this list originate from one sample, sequenced in a study of CD8+CD57+ T cells in acquired aplastic anemia. The template used for profiling TCR beta VDJ and CDR3 was genomic DNA. TCRdb ran MiXCR on the reads and lists one entry per CDR3 protein. The sample shows 200,000 to 250,000 distinct CDR3 sequences, about 60% of them seen only once. Patients who underwent sequencing had shown CD8+CD57+ cell expansion by flow cytometry. What was sequenced was sorted CD4+, CD8+, or CD8+CD57+ T cells (not recorded which) from PBMCs. These receptors all come from a human donor with aplastic anemia.

This clonotype was counted a few times. The chain couples TRBV10-2 to TRBJ2-5, with 16 positions matching TRBD2. The germline gives CDR1 WSHSY, CDR2 SAAADI. The CDR3 sequence is 18 residues long. The V gene end was trimmed by 4 bases and the J gene end by 4 bases; junction bases not matched to a gene: 9. CDR3 amino acids: CASSGMGLAGGWGETQYF. CDR3 bases: TGCGCCAGCAGTGGAATGGGACTAGCGGGAGGGTGGGGAGAGACCCAGTACTTC.

In this sample, this clonotype turned up many times. V usage is TRBV5-1 and J usage is TRBJ2-1, with D perhaps TRBD1 (5 bases). The CDR3 consists of 15 residues. In germline, CDR1 is SGHRS, CDR2 YFSETQ. Deletions cut 0 bases from V and 0 bases from J, with 7 bases between. The chain's CDR3 is CASSLDQGSYNEQFF. CDR3 sequence (DNA): TGCGCCAGCAGCTTGGATCAGGGCTCCTACAATGAGCAGTTCTTC.

In regard to this clonotype: One end of the junction does not line up with germline, which may come from a read error. V is TRBV7-2 and J is TRBJ1-5; D remains unclear. The length of the CDR3 is 15 residues. Germline loops: CDR1 SGHTA, CDR2 FQGNSA. CDR3 sequence (DNA): TGTGCCAGCAGCTTAGGGACTCCCCTTAATCAACCCCAGCATTTT. It is translated as CASSLGTPLNQPQHF.

The chain has TRBV7-9 and TRBJ2-2, with D unclear. The CDR3 sequence is 13 residues long. The V gene's germline CDR1 is SEHNR and CDR2 FQNEAQ (reference sequence). V was trimmed by 4 bases and J by 5 bases, leaving 8 bases between them. The DNA for the CDR3 is TGTGCCAGCAGCTCCGGTGGAACCGGGGAGCTGTTTTTT. It translates to CASSSGGTGELFF.

The chain recombines TRBV13 with TRBJ2-1; the D gene is possibly TRBD1 (6 bases). V shed 4 bases and J shed 0 bases, with 16 bases lying between them. Germline CDR1 PRHDT, CDR2 FYEKMQ (reference sequence). This CDR3 has 17 residues. The CDR3 nucleotides are TGTGCCAGCAGCTCCTCAGGGGACCCAAGCTCCTACAATGAGCAGTTCTTC. Protein product: CASSSSGDPSSYNEQFF.

On this clonotype: A junction boundary mismatches the germline segment, possibly from a read error. The chain joins TRBV2 to TRBJ1-6; D call uncertain. Looked up from germline, CDR1 is SNHLY and CDR2 is FYNNEI. The CDR3 runs 16 residues. The CDR3 DNA is TGCGCCAGCAGCCAAGACGGGAGCTCCTATAATTCACCCCTCCACTTT. It encodes CASSQDGSSYNSPLHF.

Only a few counts were recorded for this clonotype. CDR3 in DNA: TGCAGCGTTGACAACCCGGATACGCAGTATTTT. Translation gives CSVDNPDTQYF. The J gene is TRBJ2-3, the V gene TRBV29-1; D gene unclear. The V end lost 3 bases, the J end lost 6 bases, and 7 bases lay between the germline ends. The CDR3 is made up of 11 amino acids. CDR1 is SQVTM, CDR2 ANQGSEA, per germline.

The chain combines TRBV20-1 with TRBJ2-7; 7 bases map to TRBD2. Germline assignment: CDR1 DFQATT and CDR2 SNEGSKA (reference sequence). After removal of 3 bases from V and 4 bases from J, the junction contained 12 bases not matched to a gene. This CDR3 is 15 amino acids long. The chain's CDR3 is CSASSRAGRAYEQYF. In DNA, the CDR3 is TGCAGTGCTAGCTCAAGAGCGGGGCGGGCTTACGAGCAGTACTTC.

This clonotype was observed a handful of times. J is TRBJ2-7 and V is TRBV19; 7 bases map to TRBD1. The CDR3 is made up of 14 amino acids. Germline CDR1 LNHDA, CDR2 SQIVND (reference sequence). The trim removed 3 bases at V and 0 bases at J, leaving 2 bases unmatched. Here the CDR3 reads CASSMGTASYEQYF. The DNA of the CDR3 is TGTGCCAGTAGTATGGGGACAGCCTCCTACGAGCAGTACTTC.

This chain connects TRBV2 to TRBJ2-1; 9 bases map to TRBD1. The CDR3 has 16 residues. J lost 5 bases, V lost 7 bases, and 12 bases had no gene match. Germline V lookup: CDR1 SNHLY, CDR2 FYNNEI. The CDR3 DNA is TGTGCCAGCAAACACATCCGGGACAGGGAACACAATGAGCAGTTCTTC. Translation gives CASKHIRDREHNEQFF. The complete variable domain, with remaining parts taken from reference TRBV2 and TRBJ2-1, reads EPEVTQTPSHQVTQMGQEVILRCVPISNHLYFYWYRQILGQKVEFLVSFYNNEISEKSEIFDDQFSVERPDGSNFTLKIRSTKLEDSAMYFCASKHIRDREHNEQFFGPGTRLTVL.

The rearrangement links TRBV10-3 to TRBJ2-7; D gene uncertain. Looked up from germline, CDR1 is ENHRY and CDR2 is SYGVKD. V shed 3 bases and J shed 7 bases, with 13 bases lying between them. The CDR3 has 13 amino acids. The CDR3 reads CAISDQKNNEQYF. Here the CDR3 DNA reads TGTGCCATCAGTGATCAGAAGAACAATGAGCAGTACTTC.

As to this clonotype: At one end the junction does not follow the germline gene, possibly because of a read error. The V and J genes are TRBV7-4 and TRBJ2-1; 10 bases agree with TRBD2. This CDR3 has 13 amino acids. Looked up from germline, CDR1 is SGHVT and CDR2 is SQSDAQ. In DNA form, the CDR3 reads TGTGCCACCAGCGGGGGGGGCTGGAATGAGCAGTTCTTC. Translated: CATSGGGWNEQFF.

This clonotype was seen only once. The chain recombines TRBV20-1 with TRBJ2-7; D gene uncertain. CDR1 is DFQATT and CDR2 is SNEGSKA in the germline V gene (reference sequence). This CDR3 contains 11 residues. Trimming shortened V by 3 bases and J by 6 bases, and 9 bases separated the two germline ends. The CDR3 DNA follows: TGCAGTGCTAGGTCGGACGCCGAGCAGTACTTC. Its translation is CSARSDAEQYF.

The V and J genes are TRBV25-1 and TRBJ1-5; the D gene is possibly TRBD1 (5 bases). The CDR3 runs 14 residues. V was trimmed by 5 bases and J by 4 bases, leaving 12 bases between them. Per germline, CDR1 MGHDK and CDR2 SYGVNS. The CDR3 loop is CASSFGGRNQPQHF. The CDR3 coding sequence is TGTGCCAGCAGTTTCGGGGGGAGAAATCAGCCCCAGCATTTT. The full variable domain, completed using reference TRBV25-1 and TRBJ1-5, is EADIYQTPRYLVIGTGKKITLECSQTMGHDKMYWYQQDPGMELHLIHYSYGVNSTEKGDLSSESTVSRIRTEHFPLTLESARPSHTSQYLCASSFGGRNQPQHFGDGTRLSIL.

The chain combines TRBV25-1 with TRBJ2-7, with D unresolved. Germline assignment: CDR1 MGHDK and CDR2 SYGVNS. Trimming took off 2 bases at V and 6 bases at J, with 14 bases between the two ends. The CDR3 spans 14 residues. CDR3 protein: CASSEDLKAGEQYF. The CDR3 nucleotides read TGTGCCAGCAGTGAAGATCTTAAGGCAGGCGAGCAGTACTTC.

The rearrangement uses TRBV20-1 and TRBJ2-1; 7 positions match TRBD2. After removal of 0 bases from V and 5 bases from J, the junction contained 7 bases not matched to a gene. The CDR3 spans 15 residues. Per the germline V gene, CDR1 is DFQATT and CDR2 is SNEGSKA (reference sequence). The CDR3: CSARDPGREHNEQFF. CDR3 nucleotides: TGCAGTGCTAGAGATCCAGGGAGGGAACACAATGAGCAGTTCTTC.

This chain links TRBV7-9 with TRBJ1-1; 10 nucleotides agree with TRBD1. The CDR3 totals 14 residues. Losses at the gene ends were 6 bases for V and 4 bases for J; bases not matched to a gene: 5. Germline CDR1 and CDR2: SEHNR and FQNEAQ (reference sequence). DNA for the CDR3: TGTGCCAGCAGGACAGGGGGCGCCTTCACTGAAGCTTTCTTT. The encoded protein is CASRTGGAFTEAFF.

CDR3 loop: CAISGPQGLNYGYTF. CDR3 DNA: TGTGCCATCAGTGGGCCGCAGGGATTGAACTATGGCTACACCTTC. The chain recombines TRBV10-3 with TRBJ1-2, with D possibly matching TRBD1 (5 bases). The CDR3 has 15 amino acids. Germline values: CDR1 ENHRY, CDR2 SYGVKD. The V end lost 4 bases, the J end lost 2 bases, and 14 bases lay between the germline ends.

This chain uses TRBV19 with TRBJ1-3; no clear D gene. The germline V gene encodes CDR1 LNHDA and CDR2 SQIVND (reference sequence). With 2 bases removed from V and 2 bases from J, the gap between germline ends came to 10 bases. The CDR3 totals 15 residues. The DNA of the CDR3 is TGTGCCAGTAGTATATCGGGGAATCCTGGAAACACCATATATTTT. Its translation: CASSISGNPGNTIYF. Combining the CDR3 with reference TRBV19 and TRBJ1-3 gives the whole variable domain DGGITQSPKYLFRKEGQNVTLSCEQNLNHDAMYWYRQDPGQGLRLIYYSQIVNDFQKGDIAEGYSVSREKKESFPLTVTSAQKNPTAFYLCASSISGNPGNTIYFGEGSWLTVV.

V is TRBV20-1 and J is TRBJ1-3; the D is unclear. This CDR3 comprises 14 residues. The ends were cut back, 4 bases at V and 0 bases at J, with 10 bases in the middle. Germline CDR1 reads DFQATT; CDR2 reads SNEGSKA (reference sequence). CDR3 protein: CSATDNLSGNTIYF. For the CDR3, the DNA is TGCAGTGCTACGGATAATCTCTCTGGAAACACCATATATTTT.

V gene TRBV4-1 combines with J gene TRBJ2-7; 9 bases fit TRBD2. The length of the CDR3 is 14 residues. The J segment lost 4 bases and the V segment lost 1 base, leaving 2 bases of the junction unmatched. Germline CDR1 and CDR2: MGHRA and YSYEKL. The CDR3 DNA reads as TGCGCCAGCAGCCAAGGTAGCGGGAGTTACGAGCAGTACTTC. Its translation: CASSQGSGSYEQYF.

This clonotype was found once. In this CDR3 the conserved last residue, phenylalanine or tryptophan, is missing, so a read error is likely. V gene TRBV20-1 combines with J gene TRBJ2-7, with 9 nucleotides matching TRBD1. This CDR3 region has 15 residues. The ends lost 6 bases at V and 4 bases at J; junction bases unmatched: 13. Germline lookup yields CDR1 DFQATT and CDR2 SNEGSKA (reference sequence). The CDR3 DNA sequence: TGCAGTGCCGGAGATAAAGGGACAGGGTCATACGAGCAGTACCTC. Its translation is CSAGDKGTGSYEQYL.

The chain is built from TRBV10-3 and TRBJ1-1; tentative D call: TRBD1 (5 bases). Germline lookup yields CDR1 ENHRY and CDR2 SYGVKD. The CDR3 covers 14 residues. Trimming stripped 9 bases from V and 3 bases from J, with 17 bases between. CDR3 loop: CAIRKTDSHTEAFF. DNA for the CDR3: TGTGCCATTCGAAAGACAGATTCACACACTGAAGCTTTCTTT.

The chain joins TRBV20-1 to TRBJ2-7, with D unresolved. Germline V gene lookup returns CDR1 DFQATT and CDR2 SNEGSKA (reference sequence). The CDR3 runs to 13 residues. Trimming pared 4 bases from V and 0 bases from J, leaving 10 bases between. For the CDR3, the DNA is TGCAGTGCTAACTCTGACATCTCCTACGAGCAGTACTTC. It translates to CSANSDISYEQYF.

The chain links TRBV10-3 to TRBJ2-7; 7 positions agree with TRBD1. The germline V gene encodes CDR1 ENHRY and CDR2 SYGVKD. J lost 2 bases, V lost 10 bases, and 5 bases had no gene match. The CDR3 consists of 12 residues. The CDR3 protein is CASRGQTYEQYF. CDR3 DNA sequence: TGTGCCAGCAGGGGACAGACCTACGAGCAGTACTTC.

The V and J genes are TRBV20-1 and TRBJ1-2, with 8 positions matching TRBD1. Per germline, CDR1 DFQATT and CDR2 SNEGSKA (reference sequence). The V segment lost 0 bases and the J segment 10 bases; nucleotides outside the gene matches: 10. This CDR3 region has 14 residues. This CDR3 is CSARDGTGRRDYTF. In DNA, the CDR3 is TGCAGTGCTAGAGATGGGACAGGCCGCCGGGACTACACCTTC.

This clonotype was seen at least ten times. J is TRBJ2-7 and V is TRBV9; D might be TRBD2 (6 bases). The CDR3 extends over 17 amino acids. V was cut by 0 bases and J by 4 bases, with 20 bases left in between. Germline V gives CDR1 SGDLS, CDR2 YYNGEE. The CDR3 bases are TGTGCCAGCAGCGTAGAGGTCACTGCGGGGTCAGGGTACGAGCAGTACTTC. Residues: CASSVEVTAGSGYEQYF.

V usage is TRBV9 and J usage is TRBJ1-3; D is perhaps TRBD1 (5 bases). V was cut by 0 bases and J by 2 bases, with 18 bases left in between. The CDR3 is 18 amino acids. The germline CDR1 and CDR2 sequences are SGDLS and YYNGEE. This chain's CDR3 is CASSVAGIEGMAGNTIYF. As DNA, the CDR3 is TGTGCCAGCAGCGTAGCCGGTATAGAGGGGATGGCTGGAAACACCATATATTTT. Based on the CDR3 plus reference TRBV9 and TRBJ1-3, the full variable domain is DSGVTQTPKHLITATGQRVTLRCSPRSGDLSVYWYQQSLDQGLQFLIQYYNGEERAKGNILERFSAQQFPDLHSELNLSSLELGDSALYFCASSVAGIEGMAGNTIYFGEGSWLTVV.

In its sample, this clonotype was seen a few times. This chain uses TRBV5-1 with TRBJ2-7; the match to TRBD2 covers 8 bases. The CDR3 extends over 14 amino acids. CDR1 is SGHRS and CDR2 is YFSETQ in the germline V gene. The trim removed 1 base at V and 1 base at J, leaving 1 base unmatched. CDR3 sequence: CASSLTSGSYEQYF. DNA of the CDR3: TGCGCCAGCAGCTTGACTAGCGGTTCCTACGAGCAGTACTTC.

In this sample, this clonotype turned up once. The V and J genes are TRBV12-3 or TRBV12-4 and TRBJ1-5, with D possibly being TRBD1 (5 bases). This CDR3 has 14 residues. The ends were cut back, 8 bases at V and 0 bases at J, with 11 bases in the middle. The CDR3 is CASVGGVSNQPQHF. DNA for the CDR3: TGTGCCAGCGTGGGAGGGGTTAGCAATCAGCCCCAGCATTTT.